A selection of T cell receptor beta chains follows, all from one sample in a study of blood T cell repertoires in COVID-19. Libraries were prepared by immunoSEQ multiplex PCR; TCRdb keeps only in-frame clonotypes and omits some of them. The sample records 250,000 to 350,000 clones, approximately 84% being singletons. Sequenced sample: peripheral blood. Receptors were obtained from a human donor with COVID-19, enrolled during active disease. The donor label of this sample is uncertain. Each CDR3 is given with its conserved first and last residue. The D gene is left open where the match is weak. Part of the rows lack a size; the others show once, few, many or a class for expanded clones.

v_call	d_call	clone_size	j_call	cdr3_aa	cdr3_nt
TRBV19	TRBD1	NA	TRBJ1-6	CASSPAVIGQGRRSYNSPLHF	TGTGCCAGTAGTCCGGCGGTAATAGGACAGGGGAGGCGCTCCTATAATTCACCCCTCCACTTT
TRBV12-3/TRBV12-4	NA	NA	TRBJ1-2	CASSFPAGTGYTF	TGTGCCAGCAGTTTCCCGGCAGGGACAGGCTACACCTTC
TRBV3-1/TRBV3-2	NA	NA	TRBJ2-5	CASSRNPGEETQYF	TGTGCCAGCAGCCGTAATCCGGGAGAAGAGACCCAGTACTTC
TRBV10-3	TRBD2	NA	TRBJ2-7	CAITEGLAVEYEQYF	TGTGCCATCACCGAGGGACTAGCGGTCGAGTACGAGCAGTACTTC
TRBV9	NA	few	TRBJ2-3	CASSAQGLGTDTQYF	TGTGCCAGCAGCGCACAGGGTCTAGGCACAGATACGCAGTATTTT
TRBV27	NA	few	TRBJ2-1	CASSFGNEQFF	TGTGCCAGCAGTTTCGGGAACGAGCAGTTCTTC
TRBV5-1	NA	NA	TRBJ2-7	CASSSLTDYEQYF	TGCGCCAGCAGCTCGCTTACAGACTACGAGCAGTACTTC
TRBV2	NA	NA	TRBJ2-3	CASRYPDTQYF	TGTGCCAGCCGGTACCCTGATACGCAGTATTTT
TRBV28	NA	NA	TRBJ2-2	CASSHGTLGTGELFF	TGTGCCAGCAGTCACGGGACTCTGGGGACCGGGGAGCTGTTTTTT
TRBV5-1	TRBD1	NA	TRBJ2-4	CASSSGQGANIQYF	TGCGCCAGCAGCTCGGGACAGGGCGCAAACATTCAGTACTTC
TRBV7-9	TRBD1	NA	TRBJ2-3	CASRLGQGADTQYF	TGTGCCAGCAGACTCGGACAGGGGGCAGATACGCAGTATTTT
TRBV5-1	NA	NA	TRBJ2-1	CASSLASRSSYNEQFF	TGCGCCAGCAGCTTGGCTAGTCGTAGCTCCTACAATGAGCAGTTCTTC
TRBV7-7	TRBD2	many	TRBJ2-1	CASSRSSGSNEQFF	TGTGCTAGCAGCCGATCTAGCGGGAGCAATGAGCAGTTCTTC
TRBV11-3	TRBD2	NA	TRBJ2-1	CASSLEAGRENEQFF	TGTGCCAGCAGCTTAGAAGCGGGAAGGGAAAATGAGCAGTTCTTC
TRBV10-3	TRBD2	NA	TRBJ2-7	CASHSGRAKNEQYF	TGTGCCAGCCATAGCGGGAGGGCCAAGAACGAGCAGTACTTC
TRBV2	NA	NA	TRBJ2-5	CASSEELGQQWTQYF	TGTGCCAGCAGTGAAGAGTTGGGGCAGCAATGGACCCAGTACTTC
TRBV28	NA	NA	TRBJ2-3	CASSATPGWGTDTQYF	TGTGCCAGCAGTGCGACCCCGGGGTGGGGCACAGATACGCAGTATTTT
TRBV5-4	TRBD2	NA	TRBJ2-5	CASSSSLAGVETQYF	TGTGCCAGCAGCTCCTCACTAGCGGGAGTTGAGACCCAGTACTTC
TRBV24-1	NA	NA	TRBJ2-7	CATSGFPGYEQYF	TGTGCCACCAGTGGTTTCCCGGGCTACGAGCAGTACTTC
TRBV27	TRBD1	NA	TRBJ2-2	CASSLPRTGSHGELFF	TGTGCCAGCAGTTTACCCCGGACAGGGAGTCACGGGGAGCTGTTTTTT
TRBV7-8	NA	NA	TRBJ2-1	CASSDLRGITYNEQFF	TGTGCCAGCAGCGACCTCAGGGGAATTACCTACAATGAGCAGTTCTTC
TRBV7-9	NA	NA	TRBJ1-2	CASSKPGLSEGYTF	TGTGCCAGCAGCAAGCCGGGACTTAGTGAGGGCTACACCTTC
TRBV5-1	NA	NA	TRBJ1-4	CASSVRGNEKLFF	TGCGCCAGCAGCGTAAGGGGAAATGAAAAACTGTTTTTT
TRBV7-6	NA	NA	TRBJ2-1	CASSLDVRQSISNEQFF	TGTGCCAGCAGCTTAGACGTAAGACAGAGCATTTCCAATGAGCAGTTCTTC
TRBV5-5	TRBD1	NA	TRBJ1-6	CASSLGGQGEAPLHF	TGTGCCAGCAGCTTGGGGGGACAGGGAGAGGCTCCCCTCCACTTT
TRBV27	TRBD1	NA	TRBJ1-5	CASSSGQGQPQHF	TGTGCCAGCAGTTCGGGACAGGGACAGCCCCAGCATTTT
TRBV7-8	TRBD2	NA	TRBJ2-3	CASSRGLAEGTDTQYF	TGTGCCAGCAGCCGAGGACTAGCGGAGGGCACAGATACGCAGTATTTT
TRBV7-8	NA	once	TRBJ1-5	CASSPGSNQPQHF	TGTGCCAGCAGTCCGGGGAGCAATCAGCCCCAGCATTTT
TRBV5-1	NA	once	TRBJ2-3	CASSLVRGSTDTQYF	TGCGCCAGCAGCTTGGTTCGGGGAAGTACAGATACGCAGTATTTT
TRBV2	TRBD1	NA	TRBJ2-7	CASRGGQGREQYF	TGTGCCAGCAGGGGGGGACAGGGGCGCGAGCAGTACTTC
TRBV5-1	NA	many	TRBJ2-2	CASSLAGWGRNTGELFF	TGCGCCAGCAGCTTGGCCGGCTGGGGCCGGAACACCGGGGAGCTGTTTTTT
TRBV7-9	NA	NA	TRBJ2-7	CASSLMLAEQYF	TGTGCCAGCAGCTTAATGTTGGCCGAGCAGTACTTC
TRBV28	NA	NA	TRBJ1-6	CASSLSDGGNSPLHF	TGTGCCAGCAGTTTATCGGACGGGGGTAATTCACCCCTCCACTTT
TRBV30	NA	NA	TRBJ1-6	CAWSNPWGGTNSPLHF	TGTGCCTGGAGTAATCCTTGGGGGGGTACGAATTCACCCCTCCACTTT
TRBV6-6	NA	NA	TRBJ1-1	CASSATRSNTEAFF	TGTGCCAGCAGTGCCACCAGGTCGAACACTGAAGCTTTCTTT
TRBV30	NA	NA	TRBJ1-1	CAWDGGQNTEAFF	TGTGCCTGGGACGGCGGTCAGAACACTGAAGCTTTCTTT
TRBV6-2/TRBV6-3	TRBD1	few	TRBJ1-5	CASSYTRTGDRSNQPQHF	TGTGCCAGCAGTTACACCCGGACAGGGGATCGGAGCAATCAGCCCCAGCATTTT
TRBV30	TRBD2	NA	TRBJ2-1	CAWSVGLAGVYNEQFF	TGTGCCTGGAGTGTAGGGCTAGCGGGAGTGTACAATGAGCAGTTCTTC
TRBV4-1	TRBD2	NA	TRBJ2-1	CASSPGGLAGGSEQFF	TGCGCCAGCAGCCCAGGTGGGCTAGCGGGAGGGAGTGAGCAGTTCTTC
TRBV5-4	NA	NA	TRBJ1-6	CASSLVRGRHLANSPLHF	TGTGCCAGCAGCTTGGTCCGGGGGAGACACCTGGCAAATTCACCCCTCCACTTT
TRBV7-6	NA	NA	TRBJ2-7	CASSLEFQRLNSYEQYF	TGTGCCAGCAGCTTAGAGTTCCAGCGCCTAAACTCCTACGAGCAGTACTTC
TRBV2	NA	NA	TRBJ1-3	CASSEVRGGNTIYF	TGTGCCAGCAGTGAAGTGAGGGGAGGGAACACCATATATTTT
TRBV18	TRBD1	NA	TRBJ2-2	CASSPGQGGTGELFF	TGTGCCAGCTCACCGGGACAGGGTGGCACCGGGGAGCTGTTTTTT
TRBV5-1	TRBD2	once	TRBJ2-1	CASSLGLLAGGPDSEQFF	TGCGCCAGCAGCTTGGGACTCCTAGCGGGAGGGCCTGATAGTGAGCAGTTCTTC
TRBV2	NA	NA	TRBJ1-4	CASSERRANEKLFF	TGTGCCAGCAGTGAGAGGAGGGCTAATGAAAAACTGTTTTTT
TRBV7-5	NA	NA	TRBJ2-6	CARSQLRGSGRSGANVLTF	TGTGCCAGAAGTCAACTTCGGGGTAGCGGGAGGTCTGGGGCCAACGTCCTGACTTTC
TRBV5-4	TRBD1	NA	TRBJ2-6	CASSRRQGAGGANVLTF	TGTGCCAGCAGCCGGCGGCAGGGGGCTGGAGGGGCCAACGTCCTGACTTTC
TRBV19	TRBD2	NA	TRBJ2-5	CASSISSGLQETQYF	TGTGCCAGTAGTATTTCTAGCGGACTACAAGAGACCCAGTACTTC
TRBV27	NA	NA	TRBJ2-5	CASSFVLRGTETQYF	TGTGCCAGCAGTTTCGTCCTCAGGGGTACGGAGACCCAGTACTTC
TRBV3-1/TRBV3-2	NA	NA	TRBJ2-1	CASSEGIFRRGYNEQFF	TGTGCCAGCAGCGAAGGGATTTTTCGACGGGGCTACAATGAGCAGTTCTTC
TRBV28	NA	NA	TRBJ1-2	CASSSGHRYGYTF	TGTGCCAGCAGTTCGGGACACCGCTATGGCTACACCTTC
TRBV6-1	NA	NA	TRBJ2-3	CASSEALRGYTQYF	TGTGCCAGCAGTGAAGCGCTTCGGGGGTATACGCAGTATTTT
TRBV3-1/TRBV3-2	NA	NA	TRBJ2-3	CASSQGAGADTQYF	TGTGCCAGCAGCCAAGGAGCCGGGGCAGATACGCAGTATTTT
TRBV7-3	TRBD2	NA	TRBJ2-1	CASSLRTSGPNEQFF	TGTGCCAGCAGCTTACGGACTAGCGGGCCCAATGAGCAGTTCTTC